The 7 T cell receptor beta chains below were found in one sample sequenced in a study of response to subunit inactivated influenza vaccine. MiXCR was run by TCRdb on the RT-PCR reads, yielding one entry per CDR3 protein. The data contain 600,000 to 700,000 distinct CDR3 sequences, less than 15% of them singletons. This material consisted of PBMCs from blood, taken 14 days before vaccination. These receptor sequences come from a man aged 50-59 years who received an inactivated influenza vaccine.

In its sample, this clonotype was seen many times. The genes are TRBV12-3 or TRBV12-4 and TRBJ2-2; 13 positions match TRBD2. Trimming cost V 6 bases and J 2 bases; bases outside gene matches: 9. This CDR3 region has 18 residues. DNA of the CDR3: TGTGCCAGCAGGGAACTAGCGGGGGGGGCTTTTAACACCGGGGAGCTGTTTTTT. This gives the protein CASRELAGGAFNTGELFF.

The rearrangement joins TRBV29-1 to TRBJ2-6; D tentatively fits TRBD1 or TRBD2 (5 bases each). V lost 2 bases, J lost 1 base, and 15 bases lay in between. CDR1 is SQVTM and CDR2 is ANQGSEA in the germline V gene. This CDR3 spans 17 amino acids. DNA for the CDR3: TGCAGCGTTGAATGGGGGAGACATTCGTCTGGGGCCAACGTCCTGACTTTC. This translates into CSVEWGRHSSGANVLTF.

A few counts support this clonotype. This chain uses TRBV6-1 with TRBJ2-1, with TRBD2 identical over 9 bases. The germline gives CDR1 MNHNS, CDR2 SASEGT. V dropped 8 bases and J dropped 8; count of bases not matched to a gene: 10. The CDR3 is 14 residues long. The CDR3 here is CASGPGRGGDEQFF. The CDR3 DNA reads TGTGCCAGCGGCCCGGGGCGGGGGGGCGATGAGCAGTTCTTC.

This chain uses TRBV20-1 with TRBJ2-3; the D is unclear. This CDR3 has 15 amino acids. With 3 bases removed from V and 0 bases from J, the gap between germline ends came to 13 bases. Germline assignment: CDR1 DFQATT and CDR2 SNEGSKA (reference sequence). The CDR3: CSARPRHGSTDTQYF. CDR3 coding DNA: TGCAGTGCTAGGCCGAGGCATGGGAGCACAGATACGCAGTATTTT.

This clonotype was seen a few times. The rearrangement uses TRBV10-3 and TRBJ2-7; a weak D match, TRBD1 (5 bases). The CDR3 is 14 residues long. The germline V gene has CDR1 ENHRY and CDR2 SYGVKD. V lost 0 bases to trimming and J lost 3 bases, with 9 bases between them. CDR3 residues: CAISESTEIYEQYF. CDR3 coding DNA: TGTGCCATCAGTGAGTCGACAGAGATCTACGAGCAGTACTTC.

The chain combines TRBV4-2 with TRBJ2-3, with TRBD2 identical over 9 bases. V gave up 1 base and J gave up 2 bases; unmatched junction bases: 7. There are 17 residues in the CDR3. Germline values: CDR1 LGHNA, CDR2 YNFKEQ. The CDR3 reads CASSQVGAGGPTDTQYF. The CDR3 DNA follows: TGTGCCAGCAGCCAAGTAGGAGCGGGAGGCCCCACAGATACGCAGTATTTT.

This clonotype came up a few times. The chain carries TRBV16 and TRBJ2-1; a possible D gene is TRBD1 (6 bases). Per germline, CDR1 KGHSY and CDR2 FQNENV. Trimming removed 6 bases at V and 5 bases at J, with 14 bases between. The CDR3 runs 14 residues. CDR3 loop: CASRESGANNEQFF. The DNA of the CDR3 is TGTGCCAGCAGAGAGTCAGGGGCCAACAATGAGCAGTTCTTC.